This TCR beta chain originates from a study of cytomegalovirus exposure and HLA in healthy donors. A multiplex PCR was run with 60 Vbeta primers and 13 Jbeta primers. The table came from immunoSEQ multiplex PCR; TCRdb's copy has only in-frame clones and leaves some out. Recorded for this sample: approximately 170,000 clones. Trimming removed 0 bases from V and 6 bases from J; junction bases left unmatched: 3. The CDR3 length is 14 residues. CDR1 is GTSNPN, CDR2 SVGIG, per germline (reference sequence). The chain joins TRBV30 to TRBJ2-2; 8 nucleotides align to TRBD1. This sequence originates from a young woman in good health and CMV-seropositive. Sequenced input: PBMCs. The chain's CDR3 is CAWSVTRGPGELFF. CDR3 coding DNA: TGTGCCTGGAGTGTTACCAGGGGGCCCGGGGAGCTGTTTTTT.